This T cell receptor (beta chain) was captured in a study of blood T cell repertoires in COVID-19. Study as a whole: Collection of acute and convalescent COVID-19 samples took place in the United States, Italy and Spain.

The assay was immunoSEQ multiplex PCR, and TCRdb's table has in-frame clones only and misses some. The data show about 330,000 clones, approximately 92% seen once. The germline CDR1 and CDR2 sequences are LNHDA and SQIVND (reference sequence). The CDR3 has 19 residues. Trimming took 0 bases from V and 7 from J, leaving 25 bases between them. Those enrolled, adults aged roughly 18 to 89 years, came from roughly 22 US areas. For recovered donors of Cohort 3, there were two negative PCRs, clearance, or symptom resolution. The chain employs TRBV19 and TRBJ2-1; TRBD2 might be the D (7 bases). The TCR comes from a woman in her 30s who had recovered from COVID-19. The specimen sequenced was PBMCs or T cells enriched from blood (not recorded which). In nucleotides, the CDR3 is TGTGCCAGTAGTATAGATCCATTAGGGGGGGCCACGTCCAGGAATGAGCAGTTCTTC. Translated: CASSIDPLGGATSRNEQFF.